This TCR beta chain was observed in a study of OX40 agonist ivuxolimab in advanced cancers. The protocol was immunoSEQ multiplex PCR, while the TCRdb copy is restricted to in-frame clones and leaves out a portion. The sample contains tens of thousands of clones, approximately 84% of which appear only once. CDR1 and CDR2 from the germline V gene are LNHDA and SQIVND (reference sequence). This CDR3 contains 18 residues. The J segment lost 2 bases and the V segment lost 3 bases, leaving 7 bases of the junction unmatched. The chain recombines TRBV19 with TRBJ2-6; TRBD1 matches 10 bases. The receptor's source is an adult with an advanced solid tumor such as melanoma, head and neck, liver or kidney cancer. Sequenced material: CD4+ or CD8+ T cells sorted from blood, taken in a trial of the OX40 agonist ivuxolimab. The CDR3 loop reads CASSIRRQGAPGANVLTF. The CDR3 region has the DNA TGTGCCAGTAGTATTCGGCGACAGGGGGCGCCTGGGGCCAACGTCCTGACTTTC. The entire variable domain, with the rest obtained from reference TRBV19 and TRBJ2-6, is as follows: DGGITQSPKYLFRKEGQNVTLSCEQNLNHDAMYWYRQDPGQGLRLIYYSQIVNDFQKGDIAEGYSVSREKKESFPLTVTSAQKNPTAFYLCASSIRRQGAPGANVLTFGAGSRLTVL.